The clone carrying this T cell receptor (beta chain) was seen many times. The antigen remains unidentified. The CDR3 runs 16 residues. From germline, CDR1 is SGHRS and CDR2 YFSETQ. The J segment lost 6 bases and the V segment lost 2 bases, leaving 11 bases of the junction unmatched. With iRepertoire HTBI primers and Arm-PCR of CDR3 regions, TCR beta libraries were built. TCRdb re-called the multiplex PCR reads with MiXCR, one entry per CDR3 protein. The sample consists of about 320,000 distinct CDR3 sequences, about 20% of them appearing once. The data were obtained in a study of regulatory T cells in long-lasting Graves disease. Looking at the study overall: Antithyroid drugs had been taken by newly diagnosed Graves' patients for under 3 months. Study-level results: Repertoires from persistent disease leaned toward TRBV28, TRBJ1-2 and TRBJ2-5.

Time point indicated: newly diagnosed GD, antithyroid drugs for less than 3 months. From PBMCs, RNA was extracted and then used to make the TCR library. J is TRBJ2-1 and V is TRBV5-1, with TRBD2 matching 7 bases. The source is a female donor with Graves disease. Sequenced material: peripheral blood mononuclear cells (PBMCs), taken at new diagnosis, from a patient treated with antithyroid drugs. The CDR3 region is CASSFMDGRTSNEQFF. As DNA, the CDR3 is TGCGCCAGCAGCTTCATGGACGGGAGGACTTCCAATGAGCAGTTCTTC.